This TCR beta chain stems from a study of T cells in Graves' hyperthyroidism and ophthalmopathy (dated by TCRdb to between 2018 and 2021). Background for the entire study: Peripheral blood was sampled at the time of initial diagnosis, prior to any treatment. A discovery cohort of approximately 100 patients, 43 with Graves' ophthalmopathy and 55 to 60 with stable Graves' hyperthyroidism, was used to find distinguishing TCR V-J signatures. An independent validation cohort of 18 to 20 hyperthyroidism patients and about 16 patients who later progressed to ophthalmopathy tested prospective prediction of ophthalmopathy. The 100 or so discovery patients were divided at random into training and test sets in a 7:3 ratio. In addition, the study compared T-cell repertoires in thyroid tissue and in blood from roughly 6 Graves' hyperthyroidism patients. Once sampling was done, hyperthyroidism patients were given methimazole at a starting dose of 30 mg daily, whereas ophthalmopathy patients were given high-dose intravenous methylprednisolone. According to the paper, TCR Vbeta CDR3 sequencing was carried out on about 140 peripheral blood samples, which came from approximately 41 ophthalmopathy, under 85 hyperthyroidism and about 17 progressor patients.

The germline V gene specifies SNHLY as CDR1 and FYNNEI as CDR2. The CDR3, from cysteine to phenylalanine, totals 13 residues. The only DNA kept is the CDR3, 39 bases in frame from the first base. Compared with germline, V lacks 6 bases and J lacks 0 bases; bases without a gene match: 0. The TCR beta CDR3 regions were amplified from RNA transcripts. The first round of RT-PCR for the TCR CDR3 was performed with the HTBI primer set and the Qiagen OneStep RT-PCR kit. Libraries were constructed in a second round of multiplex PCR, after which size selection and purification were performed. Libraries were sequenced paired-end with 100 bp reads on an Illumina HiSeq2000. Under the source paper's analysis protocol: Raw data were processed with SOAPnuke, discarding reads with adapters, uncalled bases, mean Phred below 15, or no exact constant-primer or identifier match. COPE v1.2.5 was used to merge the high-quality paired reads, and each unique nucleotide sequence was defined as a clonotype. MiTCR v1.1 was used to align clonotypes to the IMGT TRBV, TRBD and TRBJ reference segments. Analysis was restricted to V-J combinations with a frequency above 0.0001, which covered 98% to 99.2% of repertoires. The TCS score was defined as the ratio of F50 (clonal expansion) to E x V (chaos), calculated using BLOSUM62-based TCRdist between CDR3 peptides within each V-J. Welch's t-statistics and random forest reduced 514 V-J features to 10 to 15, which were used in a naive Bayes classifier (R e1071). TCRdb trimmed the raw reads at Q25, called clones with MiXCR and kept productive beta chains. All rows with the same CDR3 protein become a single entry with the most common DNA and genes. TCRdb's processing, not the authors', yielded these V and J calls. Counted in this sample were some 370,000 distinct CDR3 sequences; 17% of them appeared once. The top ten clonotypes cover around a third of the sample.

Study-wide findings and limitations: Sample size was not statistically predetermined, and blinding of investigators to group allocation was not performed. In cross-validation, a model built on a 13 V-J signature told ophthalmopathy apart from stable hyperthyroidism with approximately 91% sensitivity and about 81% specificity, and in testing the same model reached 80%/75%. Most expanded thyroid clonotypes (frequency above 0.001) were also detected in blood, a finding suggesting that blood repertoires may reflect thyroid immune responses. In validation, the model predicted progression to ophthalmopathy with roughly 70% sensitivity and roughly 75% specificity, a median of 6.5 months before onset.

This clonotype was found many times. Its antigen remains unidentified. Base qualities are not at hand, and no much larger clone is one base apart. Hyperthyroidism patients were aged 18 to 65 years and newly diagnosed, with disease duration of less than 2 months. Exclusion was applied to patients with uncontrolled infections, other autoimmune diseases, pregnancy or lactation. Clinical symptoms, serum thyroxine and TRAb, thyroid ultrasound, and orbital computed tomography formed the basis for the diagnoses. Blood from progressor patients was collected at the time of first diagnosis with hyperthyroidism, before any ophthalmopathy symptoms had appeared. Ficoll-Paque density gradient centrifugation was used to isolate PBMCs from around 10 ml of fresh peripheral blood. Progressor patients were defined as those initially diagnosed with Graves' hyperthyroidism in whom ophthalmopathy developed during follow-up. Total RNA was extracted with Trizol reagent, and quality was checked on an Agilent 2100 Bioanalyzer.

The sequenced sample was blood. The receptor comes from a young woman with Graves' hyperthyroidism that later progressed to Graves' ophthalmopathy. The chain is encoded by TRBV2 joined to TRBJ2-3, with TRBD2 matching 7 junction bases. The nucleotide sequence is TGTGCCAGCAGCGGGGGGAGCACAGATACGCAGTATTTT. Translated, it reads CASSGGSTDTQYF.